This T cell receptor beta chain comes out of a study of CD8+ T cells in alopecia areata. Per germline, CDR1 LNHDA and CDR2 SQIVND (reference sequence). The CDR3 is made up of 15 amino acids. The trim removed 3 bases at V and 5 bases at J, leaving 8 bases unmatched. Sequencing relied on a cDNA template that was reverse transcribed from extracted RNA. Sequenced by immunoSEQ multiplex PCR; TCRdb stores in-frame clones only, minus some. The sample has approximately 59,000 clones; around half are singletons. CD4+ and CD8+ T cells were sorted from PBMCs. Concerning this clone itself: Its cognate antigen is unknown.

Study conclusions and caveats: Sequencing of scalp tissue also captures the resident alphabeta T cells of normal skin.

The sequences come from CD8+ T cells sorted from blood, collected at week 0. The TCR was taken from a human donor with alopecia areata. The chain combines TRBV19 with TRBJ1-2, with TRBD1 identical over 8 bases. CDR3 amino acids: CASSISGGARYGYTF. For the CDR3, the DNA is TGTGCCAGTAGTATTTCAGGGGGCGCCCGGTATGGCTACACCTTC.